This record concerns one T cell receptor (beta chain) sequence. Its antigen is unknown. An amount of RNA that ranged from about 0.45 to 1 ug was reverse transcribed with random hexamers. Each CDR3 protein is one row after TCRdb ran MiXCR on the immunoSEQ multiplex PCR reads. The table lists 150,000 to 200,000 distinct CDR3 sequences, approximately 95% of them singletons. The V and J ends lost 6 bases and 4 bases respectively, with 11 bases between them. Per germline, CDR1 MDHEN and CDR2 SYDVKM. CDR3 length equals 13 residues. The data originate from a study of CD8 T cells in Susac syndrome. Broader study findings: Peak Susac CD8+ clonal expansion occurred in TEMRA cells and active patients.

The rearrangement links TRBV28 to TRBJ2-3; possible D gene TRBD1, 6 bases. This TCR derives from a human donor with Susac syndrome. The sample was CD8+ T cells from PBMCs. CDR3 nucleotide sequence: TGTGCCAGCAGGCTCCCAGGGGCAGATACGCAGTATTTT. It specifies CASRLPGADTQYF.